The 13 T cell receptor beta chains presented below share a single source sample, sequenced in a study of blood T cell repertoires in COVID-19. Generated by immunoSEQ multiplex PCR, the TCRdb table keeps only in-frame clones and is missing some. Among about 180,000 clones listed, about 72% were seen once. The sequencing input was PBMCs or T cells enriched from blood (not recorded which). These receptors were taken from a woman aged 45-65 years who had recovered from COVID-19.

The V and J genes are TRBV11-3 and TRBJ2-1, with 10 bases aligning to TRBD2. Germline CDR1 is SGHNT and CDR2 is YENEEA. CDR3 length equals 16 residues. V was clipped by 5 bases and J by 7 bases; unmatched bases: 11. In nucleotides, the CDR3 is TGTGCCAGCAGCCCACGAACTAGCGGGAAGGGGAATGAGCAGTTCTTC. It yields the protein CASSPRTSGKGNEQFF.

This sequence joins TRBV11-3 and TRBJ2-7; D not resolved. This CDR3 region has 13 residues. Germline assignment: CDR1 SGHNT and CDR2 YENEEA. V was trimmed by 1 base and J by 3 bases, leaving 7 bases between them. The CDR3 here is CASSLGLNYEQYF. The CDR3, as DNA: TGTGCCAGCAGCTTAGGACTCAACTACGAGCAGTACTTC.

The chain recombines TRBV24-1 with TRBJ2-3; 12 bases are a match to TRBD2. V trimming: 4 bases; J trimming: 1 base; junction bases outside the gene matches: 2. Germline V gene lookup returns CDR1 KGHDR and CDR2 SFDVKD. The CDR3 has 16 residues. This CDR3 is CATSDRTSGGTDTQYF. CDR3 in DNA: TGTGCCACCAGTGACCGGACTAGCGGGGGCACAGATACGCAGTATTTT.

CDR3 region: CARNRDICTEAFF. CDR3 bases: TGTGCCAGGAACCGGGACATTTGCACTGAAGCTTTCTTT. This chain uses TRBV7-3 with TRBJ1-1; D might be TRBD1 (6 bases). The V gene's germline CDR1 is SGHTA and CDR2 FQGTGA. V was cut by 9 bases and J by 4 bases, with 15 bases left in between. The CDR3 contains 13 residues. Full variable domain (rest looked up from reference TRBV7-3 and TRBJ1-1): GAGVSQTPSNKVTEKGKYVELRCDPISGHTALYWYRQSLGQGPEFLIYFQGTGAADDSGLPNDRFFAVRPEGSVSTLKIQRTERGDSAVYLCARNRDICTEAFFGQGTRLTVV.

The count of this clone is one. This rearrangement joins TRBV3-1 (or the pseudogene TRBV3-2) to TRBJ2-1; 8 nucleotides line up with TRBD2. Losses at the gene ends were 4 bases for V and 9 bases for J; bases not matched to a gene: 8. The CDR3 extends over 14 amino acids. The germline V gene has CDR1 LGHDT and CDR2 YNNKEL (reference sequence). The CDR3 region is CASSRGTSVLEQFF. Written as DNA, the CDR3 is TGTGCCAGCAGCCGCGGGACTAGTGTCCTTGAGCAGTTCTTC.

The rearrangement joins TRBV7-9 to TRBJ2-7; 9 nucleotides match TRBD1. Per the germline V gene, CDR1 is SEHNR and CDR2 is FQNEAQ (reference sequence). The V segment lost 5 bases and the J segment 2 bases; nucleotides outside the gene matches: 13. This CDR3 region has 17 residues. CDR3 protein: CASSPGSTGGRAYEQYF. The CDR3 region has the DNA TGTGCCAGCAGCCCCGGGTCTACAGGGGGCCGGGCCTACGAGCAGTACTTC.

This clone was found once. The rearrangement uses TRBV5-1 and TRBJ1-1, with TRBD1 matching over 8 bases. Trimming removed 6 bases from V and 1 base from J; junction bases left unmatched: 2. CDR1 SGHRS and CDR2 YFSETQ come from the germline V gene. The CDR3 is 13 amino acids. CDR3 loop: CASTGQANTEAFF. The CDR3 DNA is TGCGCCAGCACGGGACAGGCGAACACTGAAGCTTTCTTT.

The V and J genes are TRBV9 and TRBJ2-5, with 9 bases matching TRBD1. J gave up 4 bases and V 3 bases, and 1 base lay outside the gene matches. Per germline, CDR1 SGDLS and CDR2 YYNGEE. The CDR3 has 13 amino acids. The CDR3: CASSGTGAETQYF. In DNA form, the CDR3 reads TGTGCCAGCAGCGGGACAGGGGCAGAGACCCAGTACTTC.

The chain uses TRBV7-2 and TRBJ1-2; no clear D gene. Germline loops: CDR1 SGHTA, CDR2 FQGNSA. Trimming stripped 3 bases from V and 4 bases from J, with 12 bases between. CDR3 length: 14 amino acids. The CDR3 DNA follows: TGTGCCAGCAGCTTCTCTCGGGGATCCTATGGCTACACCTTC. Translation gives CASSFSRGSYGYTF.

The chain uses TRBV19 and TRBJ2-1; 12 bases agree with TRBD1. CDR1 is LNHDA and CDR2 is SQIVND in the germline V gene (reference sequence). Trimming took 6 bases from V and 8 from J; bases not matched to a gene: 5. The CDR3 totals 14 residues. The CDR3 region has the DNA TGTGCCAGTAGATCGGGACAGGGGGCCGATGAGCAGTTCTTC. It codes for CASRSGQGADEQFF.

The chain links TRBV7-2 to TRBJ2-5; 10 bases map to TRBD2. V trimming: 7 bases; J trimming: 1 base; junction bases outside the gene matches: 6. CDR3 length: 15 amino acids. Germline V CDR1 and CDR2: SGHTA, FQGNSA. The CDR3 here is CASMKTSGSQETQYF. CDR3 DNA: TGTGCCAGCATGAAGACTAGCGGGTCCCAAGAGACCCAGTACTTC. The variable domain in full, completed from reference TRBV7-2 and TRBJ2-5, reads GAGVSQSPSNKVTEKGKDVELRCDPISGHTALYWYRQSLGQGLEFLIYFQGNSAPDKSGLPSDRFSAERTGGSVSTLTIQRTQQEDSAVYLCASMKTSGSQETQYFGPGTRLLVL.

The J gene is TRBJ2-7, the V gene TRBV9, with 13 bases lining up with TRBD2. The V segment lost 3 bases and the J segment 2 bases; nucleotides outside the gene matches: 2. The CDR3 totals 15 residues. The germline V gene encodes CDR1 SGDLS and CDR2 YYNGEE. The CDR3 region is CASSAGLAGTYEQYF. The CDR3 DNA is TGTGCCAGCAGCGCGGGACTAGCGGGAACCTACGAGCAGTACTTC.

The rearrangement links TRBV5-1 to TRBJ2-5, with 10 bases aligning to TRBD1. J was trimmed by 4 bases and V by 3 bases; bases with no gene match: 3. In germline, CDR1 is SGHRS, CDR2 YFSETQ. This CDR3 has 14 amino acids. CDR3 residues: CASSWGQGRETQYF. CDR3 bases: TGCGCCAGCAGCTGGGGACAGGGGAGAGAGACCCAGTACTTC.